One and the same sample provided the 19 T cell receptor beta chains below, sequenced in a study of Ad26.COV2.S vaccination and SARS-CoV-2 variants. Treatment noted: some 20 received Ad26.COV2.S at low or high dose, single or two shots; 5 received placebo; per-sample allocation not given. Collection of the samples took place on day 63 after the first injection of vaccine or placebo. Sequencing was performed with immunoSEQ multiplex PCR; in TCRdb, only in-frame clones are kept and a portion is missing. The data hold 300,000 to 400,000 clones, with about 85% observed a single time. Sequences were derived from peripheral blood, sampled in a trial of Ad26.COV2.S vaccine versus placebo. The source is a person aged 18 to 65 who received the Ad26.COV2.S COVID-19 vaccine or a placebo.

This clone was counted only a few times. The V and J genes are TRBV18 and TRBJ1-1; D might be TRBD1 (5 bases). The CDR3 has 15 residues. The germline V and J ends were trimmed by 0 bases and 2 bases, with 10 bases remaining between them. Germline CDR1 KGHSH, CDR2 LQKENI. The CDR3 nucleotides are TGTGCCAGCTCACCACCGGGGGGGACCAACACTGAAGCTTTCTTT. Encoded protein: CASSPPGGTNTEAFF. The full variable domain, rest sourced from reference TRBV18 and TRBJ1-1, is NAGVMQNPRHLVRRRGQEARLRCSPMKGHSHVYWYRQLPEEGLKFMVYLQKENIIDESGMPKERFSAEFPKEGPSILRIQQVVRGDSAAYFCASSPPGGTNTEAFFGQGTRLTVV.

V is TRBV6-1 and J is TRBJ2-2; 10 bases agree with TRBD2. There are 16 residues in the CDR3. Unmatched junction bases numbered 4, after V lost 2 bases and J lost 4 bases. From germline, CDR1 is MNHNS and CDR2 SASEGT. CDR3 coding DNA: TGTGCCAGCAGTGAATCTAGCGGGAGACTCACCGGGGAGCTGTTTTTT. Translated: CASSESSGRLTGELFF.

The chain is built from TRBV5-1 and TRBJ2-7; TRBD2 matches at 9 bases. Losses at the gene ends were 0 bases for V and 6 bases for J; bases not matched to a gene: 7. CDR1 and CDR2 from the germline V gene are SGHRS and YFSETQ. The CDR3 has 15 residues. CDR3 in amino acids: CASSLGLREGSEQYF. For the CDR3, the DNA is TGCGCCAGCAGCTTGGGGCTGCGGGAGGGCTCCGAGCAGTACTTC.

This CDR3 reads CASSSPGRINPHAEAFF. The CDR3 DNA is TGTGCCAGCAGCTCCCCGGGACGTATCAATCCTCACGCTGAAGCTTTCTTT. The chain is built from TRBV5-6 and TRBJ1-1, with D tentatively TRBD1 (5 bases). V lost 3 bases and J lost 6, with 24 bases in between. The CDR3 is 17 residues long. Germline V lookup: CDR1 SGHDT, CDR2 YYEEEE.

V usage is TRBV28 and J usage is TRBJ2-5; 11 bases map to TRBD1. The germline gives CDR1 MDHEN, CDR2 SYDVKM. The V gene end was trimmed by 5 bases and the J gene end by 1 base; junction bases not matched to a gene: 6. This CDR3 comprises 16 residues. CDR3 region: CASSLGTGGAQETQYF. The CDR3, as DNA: TGTGCCAGCAGTCTAGGGACAGGGGGGGCCCAAGAGACCCAGTACTTC. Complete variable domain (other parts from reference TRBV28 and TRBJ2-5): DVKVTQSSRYLVKRTGEKVFLECVQDMDHENMFWYRQDPGLGLRLIYFSYDVKMKEKGDIPEGYSVSREKKERFSLILESASTNQTSMYLCASSLGTGGAQETQYFGPGTRLLVL.

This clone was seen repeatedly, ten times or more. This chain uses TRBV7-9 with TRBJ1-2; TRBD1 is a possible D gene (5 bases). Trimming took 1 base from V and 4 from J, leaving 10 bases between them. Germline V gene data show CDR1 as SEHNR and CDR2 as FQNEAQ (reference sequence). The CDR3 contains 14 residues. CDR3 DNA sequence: TGTGCCAGCAGCTTAGGGGGACTGGCCTATGGCTACACCTTC. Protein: CASSLGGLAYGYTF.

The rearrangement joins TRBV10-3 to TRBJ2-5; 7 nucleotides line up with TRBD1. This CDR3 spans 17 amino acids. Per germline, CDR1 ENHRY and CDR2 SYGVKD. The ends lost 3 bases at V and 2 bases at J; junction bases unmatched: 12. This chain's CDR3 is CAISDPAKGQKQETQYF. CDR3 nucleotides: TGTGCCATCAGTGACCCGGCAAAGGGACAGAAACAAGAGACCCAGTACTTC.

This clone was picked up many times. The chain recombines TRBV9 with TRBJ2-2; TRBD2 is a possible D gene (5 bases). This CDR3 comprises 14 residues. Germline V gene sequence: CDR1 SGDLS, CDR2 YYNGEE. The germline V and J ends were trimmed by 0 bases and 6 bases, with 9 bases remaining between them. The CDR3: CASSVGASPGELFF. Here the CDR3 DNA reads TGTGCCAGCAGCGTAGGGGCTAGCCCCGGGGAGCTGTTTTTT.

CDR3 sequence: CASHPTGPWDGYTF. CDR3 bases: TGTGCCAGCCATCCCACAGGGCCGTGGGATGGCTACACCTTC. The genes are TRBV27 and TRBJ1-2; D might be TRBD1 (6 bases). Germline V gene sequence: CDR1 MNHEY, CDR2 SMNVEV (reference sequence). This CDR3 is built from 14 residues. With 8 bases removed from V and 6 bases from J, the gap between germline ends came to 19 bases.

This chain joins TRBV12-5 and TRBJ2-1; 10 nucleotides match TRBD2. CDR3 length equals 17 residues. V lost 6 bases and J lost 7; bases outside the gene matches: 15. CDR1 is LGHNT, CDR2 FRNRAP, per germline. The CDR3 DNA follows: TGTGCTAGTGGAAACCGTCTCAGCGGGGGGGCAGGAAATGAGCAGTTCTTC. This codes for CASGNRLSGGAGNEQFF.

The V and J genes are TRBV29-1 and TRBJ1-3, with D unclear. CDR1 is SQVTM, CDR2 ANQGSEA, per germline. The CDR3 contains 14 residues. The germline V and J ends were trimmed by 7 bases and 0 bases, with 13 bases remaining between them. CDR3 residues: CSAAQKSSGNTIYF. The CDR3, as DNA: TGCAGCGCGGCACAGAAGAGCTCTGGAAACACCATATATTTT.

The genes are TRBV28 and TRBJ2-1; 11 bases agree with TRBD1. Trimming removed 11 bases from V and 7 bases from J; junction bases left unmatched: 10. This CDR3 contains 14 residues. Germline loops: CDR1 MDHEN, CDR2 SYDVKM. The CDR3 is CAALGTGGRNEQFF. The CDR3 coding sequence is TGTGCCGCACTAGGGACAGGGGGGAGGAATGAGCAGTTCTTC.

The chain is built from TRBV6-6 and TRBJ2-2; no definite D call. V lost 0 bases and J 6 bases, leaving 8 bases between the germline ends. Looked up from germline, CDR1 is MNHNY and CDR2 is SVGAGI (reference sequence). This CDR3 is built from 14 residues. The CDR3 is CASSYSDTAGELFF. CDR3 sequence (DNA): TGTGCCAGCAGTTACTCCGACACTGCCGGGGAGCTGTTTTTT.

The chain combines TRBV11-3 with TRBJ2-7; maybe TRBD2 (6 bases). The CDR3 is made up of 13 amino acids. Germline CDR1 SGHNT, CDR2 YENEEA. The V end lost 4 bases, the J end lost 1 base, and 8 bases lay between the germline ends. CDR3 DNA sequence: TGTGCCAGCAGCTCGGGGACTTCCTACGAGCAGTACTTC. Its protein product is CASSSGTSYEQYF.

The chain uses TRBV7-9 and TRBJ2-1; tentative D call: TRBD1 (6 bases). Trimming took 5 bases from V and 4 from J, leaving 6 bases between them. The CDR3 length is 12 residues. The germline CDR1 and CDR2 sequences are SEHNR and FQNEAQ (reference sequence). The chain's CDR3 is CASSGQYNEQFF. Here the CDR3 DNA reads TGTGCCAGCAGCGGACAGTACAATGAGCAGTTCTTC.

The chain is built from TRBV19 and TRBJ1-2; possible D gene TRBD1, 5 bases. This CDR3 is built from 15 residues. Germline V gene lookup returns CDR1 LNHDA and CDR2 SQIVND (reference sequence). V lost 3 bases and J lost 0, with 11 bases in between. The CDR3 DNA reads TGTGCCAGTAGTATTTGGGGCCAGACTAACTATGGCTACACCTTC. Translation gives CASSIWGQTNYGYTF.

CDR3 in amino acids: CASSLGDRGREEKLFF. In DNA, the CDR3 is TGTGCCAGCAGCTTAGGGGACAGGGGGCGTGAGGAAAAACTGTTTTTT. The chain couples TRBV7-9 to TRBJ1-4; 12 bases map to TRBD1. With V trimmed by 1 base and J by 8 bases, 5 bases remained unmatched. Germline CDR1 and CDR2: SEHNR and FQNEAQ (reference sequence). This CDR3 region has 16 residues.

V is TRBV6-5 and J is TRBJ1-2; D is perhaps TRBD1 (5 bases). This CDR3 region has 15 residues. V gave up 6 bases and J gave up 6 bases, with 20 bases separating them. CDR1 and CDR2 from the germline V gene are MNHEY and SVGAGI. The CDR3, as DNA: TGTGCCAGCAGCAGTGGGGGGTCGCCTAGTGATGGCTACACCTTC. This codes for CASSSGGSPSDGYTF.

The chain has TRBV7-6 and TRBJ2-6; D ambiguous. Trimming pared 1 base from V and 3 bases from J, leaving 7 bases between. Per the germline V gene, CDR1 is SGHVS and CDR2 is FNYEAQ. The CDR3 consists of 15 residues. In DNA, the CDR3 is TGTGCCAGCAGCTTAGAGGAAGTTGGGGCCAACGTCCTGACTTTC. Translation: CASSLEEVGANVLTF.